This T cell receptor beta chain was captured by sequencing in a study of T cell responses to AZD1222 COVID-19 vaccine. General observations from the study: Seropositivity was recorded at baseline in only a handful of AZD1222 recipients. With two AZD1222 doses given, Spike-specific TCR breadth and depth both rose. White British people made up most donors, females outnumbered males, and clonal diversity was possibly underestimated.

Second-dose recipients at about 4 or about 12 weeks were treated as one pooled group. TCRdb keeps only in-frame clones here, not all; method: immunoSEQ multiplex PCR. The table records about 150,000 clones, about 92% of them present only once. Turning to this clone: Its antigen is undetermined.

This receptor was taken from an adult who received the AZD1222 COVID-19 vaccine. This material consisted of peripheral blood, taken 28 days after the second AZD1222 dose.

CDR3 sequence reads: CAWSVLFVRPPNYGYTF. For the CDR3, the DNA is TGTGCCTGGAGTGTACTTTTCGTGAGACCTCCTAACTATGGCTACACCTTC. The V call is TRBV30, the J call TRBJ1-2; D is unresolved. Deletions cut 0 bases from V and 0 bases from J, with 17 bases between. The CDR3 runs 17 residues. Per germline, CDR1 GTSNPN and CDR2 SVGIG (reference sequence).